This TCR beta chain is drawn from a study of siplizumab effects on memory and regulatory T cells. This clone was counted once. Its target is unknown. Produced via immunoSEQ multiplex PCR; TCRdb's table is partial and in-frame only. The data contain some 53,000 clones, 95% to 97% of them seen just once; the ten biggest clones take up roughly 0.6%. The CDR3 length is 15 residues. The ends were cut back, 2 bases at V and 7 bases at J, with 17 bases in the middle. The germline V gene encodes CDR1 WNHNN and CDR2 SYGVQD (reference sequence). The study's findings and limits: Unstimulated subsets accounted for the mapping of only a minor share of the clones that were alloreactive.

The genes are TRBV10-1 and TRBJ1-1, with D perhaps TRBD1 (5 bases). The receptor comes from a human donor in good health. Sequencing was carried out using naive CD4+ T cells sorted from blood. CDR3 loop: CASSERRDGFGEAFF. In DNA, the CDR3 is TGCGCCAGCAGTGAGCGGAGGGACGGCTTCGGTGAAGCTTTCTTT.